Each of the 10 T cell receptor beta chains below was sequenced from the same sample in a study of preoperative IRX-2 immunotherapy in early breast cancer. Measured with immunoSEQ multiplex PCR; TCRdb has only the in-frame clones, and not every one. The data show roughly 30,000 clones, 82% seen once. This sample's treatment: preoperative locoregional IRX-2 cytokine immunotherapy. Sampling was carried out from a patient treated with IRX-2 immunotherapy. The receptors were gathered from a human donor with breast cancer.

This rearrangement joins TRBV15 to TRBJ1-4; weak D call: TRBD1 (5 bases). Trimming took 5 bases from V and 8 from J, leaving 18 bases between them. Germline values: CDR1 LNHNV, CDR2 YYDKDF (reference sequence). This CDR3 has 15 amino acids. CDR3 nucleotide sequence: TGTGCCACCAGCCCCAGGGAACCGGGCCAAGAAAAACTGTTTTTT. Translated: CATSPREPGQEKLFF.

Here the CDR3 DNA reads TGTGCCAGCAGTTTATATTTGACCACTGAAGCTTTCTTT. It specifies CASSLYLTTEAFF. The V call is TRBV6-8, the J call TRBJ1-1; D gene ambiguous. The CDR3 is 13 amino acids. CDR1 MNHGY and CDR2 SAAAGT come from the germline V gene. V lost 4 bases to trimming and J lost 4 bases, with 10 bases between them.

This CDR3 reads CASSFRLRVGSQPQHF. CDR3 DNA: TGTGCCAGCAGCTTTAGATTGCGGGTAGGGAGCCAGCCCCAGCATTTT. The rearrangement joins TRBV7-6 to TRBJ1-5, with no clear D. The germline CDR1 and CDR2 sequences are SGHVS and FNYEAQ. This CDR3 contains 16 residues. V shed 3 bases and J shed 7 bases, with 19 bases lying between them.

The chain links TRBV11-3 to TRBJ1-1; 9 positions match TRBD1. Germline lookup yields CDR1 SGHNT and CDR2 YENEEA. CDR3 length equals 15 residues. The V segment lost 5 bases and the J segment 6 bases; nucleotides outside the gene matches: 10. The CDR3 region has the DNA TGTGCCAGCAGCAGTACAACAGGGGGCTGGTCTGAAGCTTTCTTT. Protein: CASSSTTGGWSEAFF.

This clone was found a few times. The chain joins TRBV11-3 to TRBJ2-7, with 12 bases that match TRBD2. V gave up 4 bases and J gave up 2 bases; unmatched junction bases: 3. The CDR3 is 15 residues long. Germline V CDR1 and CDR2: SGHNT, YENEEA. CDR3 amino acids: CASSWGLAGAYEQYF. CDR3 nucleotides: TGTGCCAGCAGCTGGGGACTAGCGGGRGCCTACGAGCAGTACTTC.

This clone was picked up one time. The V call is TRBV19, the J call TRBJ1-2; TRBD1 is a possible D gene (6 bases). The germline V gene encodes CDR1 LNHDA and CDR2 SQIVND (reference sequence). This CDR3 is 16 amino acids long. Between the trimmed V and J ends, which lost 8 bases and 7 bases, there was a span of 26 bases. CDR3: CASARPGGLGLTGYTF. As DNA, the CDR3 is TGTGCCAGTGCTCGTCCGGGGGGGCTTGGGTTGACTGGCTACACCTTC.

This chain connects TRBV18 to TRBJ2-1; the D gene is possibly TRBD1 (6 bases). The CDR3 covers 14 residues. CDR1 is KGHSH and CDR2 is LQKENI in the germline V gene. The V end lost 2 bases, the J end lost 4 bases, and 9 bases lay between the germline ends. The CDR3 here is CASSPADRYNEQFF. The CDR3 DNA reads TGTGCCAGCTCACCAGCGGACAGATACAATGAGCAGTTCTTC.

The genes are TRBV11-3 and TRBJ1-2, with 9 nucleotides matching TRBD1. The germline CDR1 and CDR2 sequences are SGHNT and YENEEA. The trim removed 0 bases at V and 7 bases at J, leaving 6 bases unmatched. The CDR3 is 15 amino acids. CDR3 DNA: TGTGCCAGCAGCTTAGAATTGGGGACAGGGATTGGCTACACCTTC. Encoded protein: CASSLELGTGIGYTF. Complete variable domain (other parts from reference TRBV11-3 and TRBJ1-2): EAGVVQSPRYKIIEKKQPVAFWCNPISGHNTLYWYLQNLGQGPELLIRYENEEAVDDSQLPKDRFSAERLKGVDSTLKIQPAELGDSAVYLCASSLELGTGIGYTFGSGTRLTVV.

The rearrangement links TRBV7-1 to TRBJ2-4; D not resolved. TRBV7-1 is annotated as an ORF whose role is uncertain. This CDR3 has 15 residues. V gave up 4 bases and J gave up 3 bases, with 13 bases separating them. This CDR3 reads CASSLVMSSKNIQYF. The CDR3 bases are TGTGCCAGCAGCTTAGTTATGTCCAGCAAAAACATTCAGTACTTC.

This clone was recorded once. The chain employs TRBV29-1 and TRBJ2-3, with D maybe TRBD2 (6 bases). The germline gives CDR1 SQVTM, CDR2 ANQGSEA. The CDR3 totals 14 residues. V was cut by 3 bases and J by 0 bases, with 10 bases left in between. CDR3 region: CSVDQGLSTDTQYF. CDR3 DNA: TGCAGCGTTGATCAGGGACTTAGCACAGATACGCAGTATTTT.